The present TCR beta chain was sequenced within a study of T cell repertoires in aging, cancer and after chemotherapy. Turning to the study itself: Donors were grouped into six age bands spanning 30 or younger through 70 or older.

Amplification of TCR beta used genomic DNA extracted from peripheral blood. Rearranged V-D-J TRB sequences were amplified with a mixed TRB-A/B primer pool. TCRdb re-derived calls from the multiplex PCR reads in MiXCR, one entry per CDR3 protein. Of thousands of distinct CDR3 sequences listed, less than 60% are singletons. Trimming cost V 6 bases and J 0 bases, with 12 bases left between them. The CDR3 spans 14 residues. The germline V gene has CDR1 SQVTM and CDR2 ANQGSEA. This clonotype showed up just a few times. The chain has TRBV29-1 and TRBJ2-4, with TRBD1 as a possible D gene (6 bases). The receptor's source is a human donor with a blood cancer. The sequencing input was blood. The CDR3 spells CSVTTGTAKNIQYF. The CDR3 region has the DNA TGCAGCGTAACCACAGGGACAGCCAAAAACATTCAGTACTTC.